This T cell receptor (beta chain) was documented in a study of blood T cell repertoires in COVID-19. Across the study: The United States, Italy and Spain were the sources of the acute and convalescent COVID-19 samples. PBMCs, B-cell-depleted T cells, or T cells provided the cDNA or gDNA that made up the material.

Cohort 3 recovery required two negative PCRs, clearance, or symptom resolution. Germline-derived CDR1 and CDR2 are SGHRS and YFSETQ. The CDR3 extends over 15 amino acids. Trimming took 1 base from V and 1 from J, leaving 9 bases between them. The authors' processing: Amplified reference gene primers provided the basis for estimating nucleated cell counts. TCRdb's copy holds only in-frame clones and misses some; the assay was immunoSEQ multiplex PCR. The D gene and trimming were derived from the DNA, and the V and J assignments and clone size from that table. Of about 300,000 clones listed, around 86% are singletons.

The chain links TRBV5-1 to TRBJ2-4; D is perhaps TRBD2 (6 bases). The sequence was collected from a man younger than 45 who had recovered from COVID-19. The material sequenced was PBMCs or T cells enriched from blood (not recorded which). The CDR3 nucleotides read TGCGCCAGCAGCTTGAGTGGGGGGGCCAAAAACATTCAGTACTTC. Its protein product is CASSLSGGAKNIQYF.